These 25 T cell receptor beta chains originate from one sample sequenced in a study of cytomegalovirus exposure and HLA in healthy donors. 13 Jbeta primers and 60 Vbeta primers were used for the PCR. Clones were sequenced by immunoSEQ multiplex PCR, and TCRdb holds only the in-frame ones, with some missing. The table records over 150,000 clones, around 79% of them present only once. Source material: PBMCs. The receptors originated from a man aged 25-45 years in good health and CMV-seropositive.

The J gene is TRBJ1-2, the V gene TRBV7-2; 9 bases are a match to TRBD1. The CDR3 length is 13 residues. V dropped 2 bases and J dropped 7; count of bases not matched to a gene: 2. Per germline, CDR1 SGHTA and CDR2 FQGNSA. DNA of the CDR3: TGTGCCAGCAGCTTATGGACAGGGGTTGGCTACACCTTC. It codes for CASSLWTGVGYTF.

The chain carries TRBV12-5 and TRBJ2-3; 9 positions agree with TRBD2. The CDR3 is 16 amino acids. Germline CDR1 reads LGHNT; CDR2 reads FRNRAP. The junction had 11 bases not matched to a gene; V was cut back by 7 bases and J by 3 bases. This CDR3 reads CASEGGSGSITDTQYF. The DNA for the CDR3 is TGTGCTAGTGAGGGAGGTAGCGGGAGTATAACAGATACGCAGTATTTT.

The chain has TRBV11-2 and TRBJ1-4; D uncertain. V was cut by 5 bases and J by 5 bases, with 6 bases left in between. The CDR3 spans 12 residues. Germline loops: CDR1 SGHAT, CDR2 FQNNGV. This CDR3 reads CASSQANEKLFF. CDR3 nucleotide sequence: TGTGCCAGCAGCCAAGCCAATGAAAAACTGTTTTTT.

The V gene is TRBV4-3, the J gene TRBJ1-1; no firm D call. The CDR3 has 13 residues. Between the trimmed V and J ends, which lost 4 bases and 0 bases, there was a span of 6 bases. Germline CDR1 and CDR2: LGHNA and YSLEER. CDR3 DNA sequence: TGCGCCAGCAGCCGAGTGGTGAACACTGAAGCTTTCTTT. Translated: CASSRVVNTEAFF.

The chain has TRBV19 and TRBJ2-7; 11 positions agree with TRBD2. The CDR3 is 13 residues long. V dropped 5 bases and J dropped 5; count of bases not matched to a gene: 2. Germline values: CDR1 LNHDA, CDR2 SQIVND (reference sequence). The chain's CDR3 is CASSLTSGDEQYF. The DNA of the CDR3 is TGTGCCAGTAGTCTGACTAGCGGGGACGAGCAGTACTTC.

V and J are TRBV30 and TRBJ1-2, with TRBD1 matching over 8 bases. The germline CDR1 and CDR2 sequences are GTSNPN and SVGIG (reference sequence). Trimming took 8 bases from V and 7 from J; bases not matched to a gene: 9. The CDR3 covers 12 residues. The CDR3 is CAGRQGTAGYTF. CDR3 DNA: TGTGCCGGCCGACAGGGGACGGCTGGCTACACCTTC.

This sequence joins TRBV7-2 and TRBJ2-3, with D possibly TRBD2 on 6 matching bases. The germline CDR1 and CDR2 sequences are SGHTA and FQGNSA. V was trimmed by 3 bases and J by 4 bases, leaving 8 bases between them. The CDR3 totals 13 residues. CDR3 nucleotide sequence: TGTGCCAGCAGCTTCAGGGAGGCAGATACGCAGTATTTT. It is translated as CASSFREADTQYF.

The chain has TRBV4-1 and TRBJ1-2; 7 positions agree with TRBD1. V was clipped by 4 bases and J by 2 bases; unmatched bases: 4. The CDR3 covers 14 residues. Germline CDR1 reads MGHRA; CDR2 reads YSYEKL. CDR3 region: CASSPGQENYGYTF. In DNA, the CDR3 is TGCGCCAGCAGCCCCGGACAGGAAAACTATGGCTACACCTTC.

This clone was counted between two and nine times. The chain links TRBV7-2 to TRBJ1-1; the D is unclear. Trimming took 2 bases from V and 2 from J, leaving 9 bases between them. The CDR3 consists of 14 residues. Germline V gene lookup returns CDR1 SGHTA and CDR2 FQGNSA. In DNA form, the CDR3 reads TGTGCCAGCAGCTTACTCTCGGGAAACACTGAAGCTTTCTTT. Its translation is CASSLLSGNTEAFF. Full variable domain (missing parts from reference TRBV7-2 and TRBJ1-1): GAGVSQSPSNKVTEKGKDVELRCDPISGHTALYWYRQSLGQGLEFLIYFQGNSAPDKSGLPSDRFSAERTGGSVSTLTIQRTQQEDSAVYLCASSLLSGNTEAFFGQGTRLTVV.

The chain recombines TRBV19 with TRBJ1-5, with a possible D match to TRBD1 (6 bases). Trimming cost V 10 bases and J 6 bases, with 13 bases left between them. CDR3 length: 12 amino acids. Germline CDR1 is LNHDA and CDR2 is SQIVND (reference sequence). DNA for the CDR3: TGTGCCACTGGCGGGGGGCCTCAGCCCCAGCATTTT. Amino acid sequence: CATGGGPQPQHF.

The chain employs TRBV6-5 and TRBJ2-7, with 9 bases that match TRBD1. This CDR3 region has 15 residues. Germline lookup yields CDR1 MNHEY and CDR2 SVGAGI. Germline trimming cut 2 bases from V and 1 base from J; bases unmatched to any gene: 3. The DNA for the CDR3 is TGTGCCAGCAGTTACGAGGACAGGGGATCCTACGAGCAGTACTTC. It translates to CASSYEDRGSYEQYF.

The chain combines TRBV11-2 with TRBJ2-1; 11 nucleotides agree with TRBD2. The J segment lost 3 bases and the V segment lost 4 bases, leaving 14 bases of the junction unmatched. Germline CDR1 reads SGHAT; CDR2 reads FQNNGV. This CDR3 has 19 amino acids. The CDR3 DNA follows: TGTGCCAGCAGCTCGATCCTAGCGGGGGGCCTGTCTTACTACAATGAGCAGTTCTTC. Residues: CASSSILAGGLSYYNEQFF.

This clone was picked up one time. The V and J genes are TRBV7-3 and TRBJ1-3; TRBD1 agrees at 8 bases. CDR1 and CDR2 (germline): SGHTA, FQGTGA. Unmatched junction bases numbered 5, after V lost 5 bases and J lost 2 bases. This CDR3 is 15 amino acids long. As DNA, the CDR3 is TGTGCCAGCAGCCCCAAACAGGGGGCTGGAAACACCATATATTTT. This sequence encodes CASSPKQGAGNTIYF. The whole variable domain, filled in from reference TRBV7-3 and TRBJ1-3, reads GAGVSQTPSNKVTEKGKYVELRCDPISGHTALYWYRQSLGQGPEFLIYFQGTGAADDSGLPNDRFFAVRPEGSVSTLKIQRTERGDSAVYLCASSPKQGAGNTIYFGEGSWLTVV.

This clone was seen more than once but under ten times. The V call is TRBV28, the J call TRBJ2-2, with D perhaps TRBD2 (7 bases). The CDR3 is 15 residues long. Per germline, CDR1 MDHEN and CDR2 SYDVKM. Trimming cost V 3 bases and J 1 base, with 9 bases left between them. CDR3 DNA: TGTGCCAGCAGTTTCGGGGGGCTGAACACCGGGGAGCTGTTTTTT. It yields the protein CASSFGGLNTGELFF.

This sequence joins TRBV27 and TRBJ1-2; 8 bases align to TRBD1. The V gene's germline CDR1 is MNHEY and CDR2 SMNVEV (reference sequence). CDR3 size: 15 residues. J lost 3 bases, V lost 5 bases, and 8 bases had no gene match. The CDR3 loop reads CASSPPGQGYYGYTF. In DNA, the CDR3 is TGTGCCAGCAGTCCCCCCGGACAGGGCTACTATGGCTACACCTTC.

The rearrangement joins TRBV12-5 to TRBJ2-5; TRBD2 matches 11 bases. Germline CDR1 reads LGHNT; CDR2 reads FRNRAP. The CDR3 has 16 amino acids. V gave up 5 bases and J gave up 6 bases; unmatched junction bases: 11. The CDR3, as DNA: TGTGCTAGTGGTCCCGGGGCTAGCGGGGGGTTAAAGACCCAGTACTTC. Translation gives CASGPGASGGLKTQYF.

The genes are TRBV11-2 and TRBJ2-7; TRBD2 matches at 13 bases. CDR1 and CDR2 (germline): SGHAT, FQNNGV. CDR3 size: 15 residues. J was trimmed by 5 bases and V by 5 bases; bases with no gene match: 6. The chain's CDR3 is CASSLLAGGTHEQYF. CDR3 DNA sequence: TGTGCCAGCAGCCTACTAGCGGGAGGGACCCACGAGCAGTACTTC.

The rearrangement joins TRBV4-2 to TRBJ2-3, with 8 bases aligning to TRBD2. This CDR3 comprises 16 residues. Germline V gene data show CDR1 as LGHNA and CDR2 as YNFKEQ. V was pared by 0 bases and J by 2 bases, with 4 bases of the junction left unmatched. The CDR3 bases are TGTGCCAGCAGCCAAGAGTTAGCGGGACCCACAGATACGCAGTATTTT. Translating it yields CASSQELAGPTDTQYF.

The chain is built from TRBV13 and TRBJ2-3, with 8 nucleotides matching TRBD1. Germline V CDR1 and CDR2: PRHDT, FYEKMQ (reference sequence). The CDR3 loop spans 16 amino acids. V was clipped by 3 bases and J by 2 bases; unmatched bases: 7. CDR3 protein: CASSFPGQENTDTQYF. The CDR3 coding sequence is TGTGCCAGCAGCTTTCCGGGACAGGAGAACACAGATACGCAGTATTTT.

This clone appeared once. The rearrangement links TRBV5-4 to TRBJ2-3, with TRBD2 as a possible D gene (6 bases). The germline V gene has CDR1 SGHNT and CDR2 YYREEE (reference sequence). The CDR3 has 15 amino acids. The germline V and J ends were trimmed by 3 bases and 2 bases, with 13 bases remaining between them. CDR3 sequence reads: CASSWRDSLTDTQYF. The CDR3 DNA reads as TGTGCCAGCAGCTGGCGGGACTCCCTCACAGATACGCAGTATTTT.

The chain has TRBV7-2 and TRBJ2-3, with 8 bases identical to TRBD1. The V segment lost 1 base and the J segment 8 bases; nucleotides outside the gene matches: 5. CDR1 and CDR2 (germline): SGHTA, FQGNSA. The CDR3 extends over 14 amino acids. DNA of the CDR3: TGTGCCAGCAGCTTAGAACAGGGGGTTACTACGCAGTATTTT. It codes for CASSLEQGVTTQYF.

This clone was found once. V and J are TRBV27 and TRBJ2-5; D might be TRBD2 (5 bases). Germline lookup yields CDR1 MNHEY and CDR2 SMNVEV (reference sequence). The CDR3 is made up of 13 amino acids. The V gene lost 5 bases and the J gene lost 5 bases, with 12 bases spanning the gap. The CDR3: CASSPTGFETQYF. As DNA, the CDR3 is TGTGCCAGCAGTCCCACGGGGTTTGAGACCCAGTACTTC.

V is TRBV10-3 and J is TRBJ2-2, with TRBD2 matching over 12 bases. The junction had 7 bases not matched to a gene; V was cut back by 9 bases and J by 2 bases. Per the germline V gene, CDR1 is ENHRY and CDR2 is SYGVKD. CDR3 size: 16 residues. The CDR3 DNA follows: TGTGCCATACCCGGTGGACTAGCGGGAAACACCGGGGAGCTGTTTTTT. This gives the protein CAIPGGLAGNTGELFF.

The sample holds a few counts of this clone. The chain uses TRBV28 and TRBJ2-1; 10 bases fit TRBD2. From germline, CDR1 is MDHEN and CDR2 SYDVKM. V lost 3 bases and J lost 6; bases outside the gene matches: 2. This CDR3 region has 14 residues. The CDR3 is CASSLSSGSNEQFF. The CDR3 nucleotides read TGTGCCAGCAGTTTGTCTAGCGGGAGCAATGAGCAGTTCTTC.

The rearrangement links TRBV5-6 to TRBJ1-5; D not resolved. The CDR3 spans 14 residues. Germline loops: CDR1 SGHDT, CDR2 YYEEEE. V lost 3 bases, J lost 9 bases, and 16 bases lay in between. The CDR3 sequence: CASSSSLLGRPQHF. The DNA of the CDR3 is TGTGCCAGCAGCTCATCCCTCCTGGGGAGGCCCCAGCATTTT.